One sample yielded the 2 T cell receptor beta chains listed below, sequenced in a study of blood T cell repertoires in COVID-19. Generated by immunoSEQ multiplex PCR, the TCRdb table keeps only in-frame clones and is missing some. The sample includes approximately 230,000 clones, about 91% of them seen just once. The sequenced material came from peripheral blood. These receptors originate from a man older than 75 with acute or convalescent COVID-19.

This chain uses TRBV7-6 with TRBJ2-2, with TRBD1 identical over 12 bases. Germline-derived CDR1 and CDR2 are SGHVS and FNYEAQ. With 3 bases clipped from V and 4 bases from J, the junction kept 6 bases outside the gene matches. The CDR3 has 17 residues. The CDR3 reads CASSLMGQGARTGELFF. CDR3 bases: TGTGCCAGCAGCTTGATGGGACAGGGGGCGCGCACCGGGGAGCTGTTTTTT.

A few counts support this clone. V gene TRBV7-2 combines with J gene TRBJ2-7, with D possibly matching TRBD2 (6 bases). Looked up from germline, CDR1 is SGHTA and CDR2 is FQGNSA. V dropped 6 bases and J dropped 2 bases, with 17 bases sitting between them. This CDR3 comprises 15 residues. Written as DNA, the CDR3 is TGTGCCAGCAGATACCGTAGCGGCACCGCCTACGAGCAGTACTTC. This translates into CASRYRSGTAYEQYF.